This T cell receptor beta chain is from a study of CD8 T cells in ankylosing spondylitis. Study-wide results and caveats: A motif of under ten highly homologous TCR beta variants was seen as apparently characteristic of ankylosing spondylitis blood. Prior work had noted some motif variants in reactive arthritis blood and synovial fluid. Disease-linked clones reportedly showed significant enrichment in matched ankylosing spondylitis synovial fluid.

Germline CDR1 is SGHTA and CDR2 is FQGNSA. This CDR3 is 16 amino acids long. With regard to this clonotype: As yet, its antigen is unknown. A read error may account for a junction end that differs from germline.

By quantitative 5'-RACE with molecular barcodes, the TCR beta libraries were made. TCRdb redid the calling of the 5' RACE reads with MiXCR, one entry per CDR3 protein. In the table there are approximately 250,000 distinct CDR3 sequences, about 10% of which are singletons. The material sequenced was blood, either unsorted or a sorted T cell fraction (not recorded which). This clonotype was obtained from a male donor with ankylosing spondylitis or in good health (not recorded which). The chain couples TRBV7-2 to TRBJ2-3, with TRBD2 identical over 8 bases. Here the CDR3 DNA reads TGTGCCAACAGCTCTTTACTAGCGGCCATCACAGATACGCAGTATTTT. This encodes CANSSLLAAITDTQYF.